The clone carrying this TCR beta chain was detected only once. The length of the CDR3 is 16 residues. V gave up 10 bases and J gave up 2 bases; unmatched junction bases: 13. The sample comes from a study of blood T cell repertoires in COVID-19. At the level of the study: The United States, Italy and Spain provided the acute and convalescent COVID-19 samples. The cDNA or gDNA used as material had been derived from T cells, B-cell-depleted T cells, or PBMCs.

Original analysis: Estimates of nucleated cell counts were drawn from the amplification of reference gene primers. Sequencing used immunoSEQ multiplex PCR; TCRdb keeps in-frame clones, though not all of them. V, J and clone size are taken as reported in that table, and D and trimming were inferred from the DNA itself. Of 85,000 to 120,000 clones in the sample, more than 75% are singletons; the top ten hold around 9.8%. This TCR derives from a man in his sixties with active or convalescent COVID-19. This chain uses TRBV23-1 with TRBJ2-2; TRBD1 agrees at 7 bases. TRBV23-1 is treated as an ORF (open reading frame) with a function not yet certain. Material: peripheral blood. The chain's CDR3 is CATTTGVPSNTGELFF. For the CDR3, the DNA is TGCGCCACCACTACAGGGGTCCCTTCCAACACCGGGGAGCTGTTTTTT.